The source of this T cell receptor (beta chain) is a study of shared clonotypes between healthy human individuals. Points from the study as a whole: Blood was the sole source, and tissue repertoires probably differ. Few donors restricted represented genetic and exposure-history diversity.

In the case of this clone: Its antigen is still unknown.

Trimming pared 5 bases from V and 2 bases from J, leaving 4 bases between. CDR1 is LNHDA and CDR2 is SQIVND in the germline V gene (reference sequence). The CDR3 totals 11 residues. Sequenced by immunoSEQ multiplex PCR; TCRdb stores in-frame clones only, minus some. This table has millions of clones, roughly 94% appearing once. Adult donors, all healthy and HIV-negative, had no recent acute infections or vaccinations. The chain joins TRBV19 to TRBJ2-7; D is undetermined. Sequenced input: naive CD4+ T cells sorted from blood. Subset here: CD45RA+ positively selected. The clonotype comes from a man aged 18 to 29 in good health. CDR3: CASSDTYEQYF. The CDR3 nucleotides are TGTGCCAGTAGTGACACCTACGAGCAGTACTTC.